The 3 T cell receptor beta chains given below trace back to one sample, sequenced in a study of blood T cell repertoires in COVID-19. Clones were read by immunoSEQ multiplex PCR, and TCRdb kept only the in-frame ones, dropping some. The sample lists under 450,000 clones; approximately 89% were seen once. Sequenced input: peripheral blood. The receptors come from a woman aged 45-59 years with COVID-19, enrolled during active disease.

This chain joins TRBV5-1 and TRBJ1-5; 7 bases are shared with TRBD1. V trimming: 4 bases; J trimming: 5 bases; junction bases outside the gene matches: 9. CDR3 length: 15 residues. From germline, CDR1 is SGHRS and CDR2 YFSETQ. The CDR3 loop reads CASSPRTGKDQPQHF. The CDR3 coding sequence is TGCGCCAGCAGCCCCCGGACAGGTAAGGATCAGCCCCAGCATTTT.

This clone was picked up a small number of times. V gene TRBV21-1 combines with J gene TRBJ1-1; no DNA check was done on the table's D call, TRBD1. TRBV21-1 constitutes a pseudogene. This CDR3 contains 14 residues. This CDR3 is CAIPDRVMNTEAFF. CDR3 nucleotide sequence: TGTGCCATCCCAGACAGGGTTATGAACACTGAAGCTTTCTTT.

To note about this clone: In the same sample, other DNA sequences code for this CDR3. This chain's CDR3 is CASSLGGTGNTIYF. DNA for the CDR3: TGTGCCAGCAGCTTAGGGGGTACTGGAAACACCATATATTTT. The genes are TRBV5-4 and TRBJ1-3, with D possibly matching TRBD1 (6 bases). V was cut by 2 bases and J by 2 bases, with 8 bases left in between. There are 14 residues in the CDR3. Germline CDR1 and CDR2: SGHNT and YYREEE (reference sequence).